The clone carrying this TCR beta chain was seen just once. The antigen is unknown. The sample belongs to a study of T cell responses to AZD1222 COVID-19 vaccine. Study-wide points: Close to half of all spike-specific TCRs reportedly target regions of the variants that are unmutated. Recipients of AZD1222 seropositive at baseline numbered only six or seven.

V lost 2 bases and J 4 bases, leaving 6 bases between the germline ends. The CDR3 contains 13 residues. Clones were sequenced by immunoSEQ multiplex PCR, and TCRdb holds only the in-frame ones, with some missing. The table lists approximately 77,000 clones, roughly 85% of them singletons. The receptor comes from an adult who received the AZD1222 COVID-19 vaccine. This specimen consisted of peripheral blood, obtained 28 days after the second AZD1222 dose. V usage is TRBV12-3 or TRBV12-4 and J usage is TRBJ1-5; the D is unclear. The CDR3, as DNA: TGTGCCAGCAGTTTAATCATTAATCAGCCCCAGCATTTT. It codes for CASSLIINQPQHF.